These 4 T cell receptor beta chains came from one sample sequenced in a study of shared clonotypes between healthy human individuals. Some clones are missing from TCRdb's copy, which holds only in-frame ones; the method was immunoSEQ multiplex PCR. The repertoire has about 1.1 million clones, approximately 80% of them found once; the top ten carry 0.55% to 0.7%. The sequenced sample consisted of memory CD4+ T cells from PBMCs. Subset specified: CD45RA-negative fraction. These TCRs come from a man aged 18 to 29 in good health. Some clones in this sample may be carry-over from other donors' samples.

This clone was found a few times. In DNA, the CDR3 is TGTGCCAGCTCACCAAACACTGGGACGGCTCACTATGGCTACACCTTC. Its translation is CASSPNTGTAHYGYTF. The chain is built from TRBV18 and TRBJ1-2, with D possibly matching TRBD1 (5 bases). Germline lookup yields CDR1 KGHSH and CDR2 LQKENI. The CDR3 runs to 16 residues. The ends were cut back, 2 bases at V and 3 bases at J, with 16 bases in the middle.

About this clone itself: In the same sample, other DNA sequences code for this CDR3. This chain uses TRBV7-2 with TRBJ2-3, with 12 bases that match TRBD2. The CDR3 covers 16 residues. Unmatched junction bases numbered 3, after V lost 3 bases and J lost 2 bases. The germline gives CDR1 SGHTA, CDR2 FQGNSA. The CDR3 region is CASSFLAGGATDTQYF. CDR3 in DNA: TGTGCCAGCAGCTTTCTAGCGGGAGGGGCCACAGATACGCAGTATTTT.

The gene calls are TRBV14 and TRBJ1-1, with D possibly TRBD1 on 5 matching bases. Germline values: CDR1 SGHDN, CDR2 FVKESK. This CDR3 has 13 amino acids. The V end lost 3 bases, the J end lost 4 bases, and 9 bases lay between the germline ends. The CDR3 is CASSQGTGTEAFF. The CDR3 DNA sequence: TGTGCCAGCAGCCAGGGGACGGGCACTGAAGCTTTCTTT.

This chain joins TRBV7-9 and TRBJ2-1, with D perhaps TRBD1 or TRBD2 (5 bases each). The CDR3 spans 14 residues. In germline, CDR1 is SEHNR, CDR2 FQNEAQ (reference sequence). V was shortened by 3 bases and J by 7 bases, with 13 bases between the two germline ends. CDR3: CASSFGAGENEQFF. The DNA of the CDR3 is TGTGCCAGCAGCTTCGGGGCTGGGGAAAATGAGCAGTTCTTC.